This T cell receptor (beta chain) was identified in a study of Ad26.COV2.S vaccination and SARS-CoV-2 variants (dated by TCRdb to the early 2020s). For context, the study as a whole: Donors in the vaccine arm were drawn from COV1001, a multicentre, randomized, double-blind, placebo-controlled phase I-IIa trial testing Ad26.COV2.S in healthy adults. Ad26.COV2.S was administered intramuscularly at a dose of 5x10^10 or 1x10^11 viral particles, either as one shot or as two shots given 56 days apart. TCRbeta repertoire sequencing was used to assess the specificity and breadth of SARS-CoV-2-reactive T cell receptors after Ad26.COV2.S vaccination. The TCR-sequenced set comprised roughly 30 samples: approximately 19 Ad26.COV2.S vaccine recipients, 5 placebo recipients and 8 SARS-CoV-2 convalescent individuals. Participants in the trial were split at random into five groups of five each, receiving low-dose or high-dose Ad26.COV2.S once or twice, or else placebo on both occasions. Investigators did not know the trial group allocation while performing experiments and assessing outcomes. On the study overall, not on this receptor specifically: After vaccination, substantial breadth of spike-specific CD8+ and CD4+ T cell responses was reported. The study lacked the statistical power to compare responses across vaccine doses or regimens. Ad26.COV2.S recipients had higher spike-specific TCR breadth than placebo recipients (P = 0.0014). Vaccine and placebo recipients had similar non-spike TCR breadth, a finding consistent with the vaccine containing only spike. The authors noted that the TCR breadth and depth analyses may have underestimated total T cell responses.

The germline V gene (reference sequence) supplies CDR1 SGHNT and CDR2 YYREEE. From the cysteine up to the phenylalanine, the CDR3 has a length of 14 residues. Just the 42-base CDR3 DNA is kept, in frame starting at base 1. A distance of 13 bases separates the germline ends of V and J, which lose 4 bases and 6 bases respectively. The immunoSEQ Assay was the method used to sequence TCRbeta CDR3 regions. After extraction, genomic DNA underwent amplification by bias-controlled multiplex PCR, followed by high-throughput sequencing. In the original analysis: Collapsing and filtering of sequences were performed to quantify the absolute abundance of each unique TCRbeta CDR3 region. T cell fraction was estimated by normalizing TCRbeta template counts to usable DNA, with usable DNA measured through amplification of reference genes found in all nucleated cells. Repertoire TCRs were annotated as SARS-CoV-2-specific by exact matching of V gene, CDR3 amino acid sequence and J gene to a known reactive TCR set. MIRA supplied the reference SARS-CoV-2 TCR set, which was filtered for enrichment in COVID-19-positive ImmuneCODE repertoires so that public or cross-reactive TCRs were removed. Drawing on the MIRA antigens, annotated TCRs were analysed further at the level of specific ORF or position within ORF. Breadth was defined as the number of annotated unique rearrangements divided by the total number of unique productive rearrangements, and depth was defined as the summed frequency of the annotated unique rearrangements. TCR breadth was compared between groups using two-sided Wilcoxon rank-sum tests. Drawn from immuneACCESS, this table holds only the in-frame rearrangements with V and J called that TCRdb kept. Clones are partly lost; checked studies trace under half to an unresolved V gene and leave the rest unexplained. D and trimming come from the DNA, and the V and J calls and clone size come from that table. Across this sample there are 350,000 to 450,000 clones, with 87% seen only once. The ten largest clones add up to about 3.4% of the sample.

Regarding this clone: Its antigen is not yet known. No base qualities exist here, and no much larger clone lies one base off it.

What the treatment or condition label conveys for this sample: roughly 18 received Ad26.COV2.S at low or high dose, single or two shots; roughly 5 received placebo; per-sample allocation not given. For vaccine and placebo recipients, repertoires were sequenced using samples collected on day 63 after the first injection. Cohort 1b enrolled around 23 adults aged 18-55 years at a single site in Boston, USA, between 29 July and 7 August 2020. Ad26.COV2.S consisted of a replication-incompetent adenovirus type 26 vector by which a prefusion-stabilized SARS-CoV-2 spike protein from the original Wuhan strain was expressed.

The clonotype was recovered from a person aged 18-65 years who received the Ad26.COV2.S COVID-19 vaccine or a placebo. The V and J segments used are TRBV5-4 and TRBJ1-4; the D region possibly corresponds to TRBD1 (6 bases align). The sequencing used peripheral blood, collected in a trial of Ad26.COV2.S vaccine versus placebo. The CDR3 amino acid sequence is: CASSRDITYEKLFF. At the DNA level, the sequence is TGTGCCAGCAGCCGGGACATAACCTATGAAAAACTGTTTTTT. Reference TRBV5-4 and TRBJ1-4 genes cover what lies past the CDR3, so the full variable domain is ETGVTQSPTHLIKTRGQQVTLRCSSQSGHNTVSWYQQALGQGPQFIFQYYREEENGRGNFPPRFSGLQFPNYSSELNVNALELDDSALYLCASSRDITYEKLFFGSGTQLSVL.